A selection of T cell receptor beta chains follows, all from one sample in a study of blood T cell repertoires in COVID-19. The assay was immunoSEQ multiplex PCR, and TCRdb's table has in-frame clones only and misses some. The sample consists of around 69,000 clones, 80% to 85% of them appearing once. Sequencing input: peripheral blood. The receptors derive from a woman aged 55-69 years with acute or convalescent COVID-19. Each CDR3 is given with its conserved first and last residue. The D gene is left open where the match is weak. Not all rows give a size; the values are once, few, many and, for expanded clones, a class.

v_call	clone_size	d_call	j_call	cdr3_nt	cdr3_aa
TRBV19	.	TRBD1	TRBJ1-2	TGTGCCAGTGAGGGACAGGCAGCAGGAGGCTACACCTTC	CASEGQAAGGYTF
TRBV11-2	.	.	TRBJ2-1	TGTGCCAGCAGCTTAGTTGCGGGGCTCGGCAATGAGCAGTTCTTC	CASSLVAGLGNEQFF
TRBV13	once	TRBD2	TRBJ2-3	TGTGCCAGCAGCCCTATATCTCAACTAGCGGGGGCCCGGGATACGCAGTATTTT	CASSPISQLAGARDTQYF
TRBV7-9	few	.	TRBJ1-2	TGTGCCAGCAGCCTCGGGACAAACTATGGCTACACCTTC	CASSLGTNYGYTF
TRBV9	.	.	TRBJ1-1	TGTGCCAGCAGCGTCCAGGGGCAGTTGAACACTGAAGCTTTCTTT	CASSVQGQLNTEAFF
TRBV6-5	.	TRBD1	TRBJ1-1	TGTGCCAGCAGTTACCAATCGACAGGGTCTGAAGCTTTCTTT	CASSYQSTGSEAFF
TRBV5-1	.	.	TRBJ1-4	TGCGCCAGCAGGAGGAGGGTAGGGGCTAATGAAAAACTGTTTTTT	CASRRRVGANEKLFF
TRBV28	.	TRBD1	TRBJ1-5	TGTGCCAGCAGGGGGACAGGGCGCAATCAGCCCCAGCATTTT	CASRGTGRNQPQHF
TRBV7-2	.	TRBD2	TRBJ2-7	TGTGCCAGCAGCACGAGGACTAGCGGGGCCTACGAGCAGTACTTC	CASSTRTSGAYEQYF
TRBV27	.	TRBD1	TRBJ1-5	TGTGCCAGCAGTCCTGGACAGGGGAATCAGCCCCAGCATTTT	CASSPGQGNQPQHF
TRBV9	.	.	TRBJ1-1	TGTGCCAGCAGCGTAACTCCTCAGGCCAACACTGAAGCTTTCTTT	CASSVTPQANTEAFF
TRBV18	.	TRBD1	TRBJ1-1	TGTGCCAGCTCACCTCAGACAGGGTCGGCTGAAGCTTTCTTT	CASSPQTGSAEAFF
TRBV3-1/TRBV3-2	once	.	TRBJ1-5	TGTGCCAGCAGCCAAGGAAGGTCCAGCAGGGCCAATCAGCCCCAGCATTTT	CASSQGRSSRANQPQHF
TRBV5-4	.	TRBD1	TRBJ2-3	TGTGCCAGCAGCGCCAAAGGCGAGGGGGCGGATACGCAGTATTTT	CASSAKGEGADTQYF
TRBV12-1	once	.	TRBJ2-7	TGTGCCAGCAGCTTTTGCGGGGTATCAACCTACGAGCAGTACTTC	CASSFCGVSTYEQYF
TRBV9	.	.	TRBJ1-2	TGTGCCAGCAGCGTAGATTCATACGGGGGAGGCTATGGCTACACCTTC	CASSVDSYGGGYGYTF
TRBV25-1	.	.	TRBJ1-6	TGTGCCAGCTCCCAGGCCGCAAATTCACCCCTCCACTTT	CASSQAANSPLHF
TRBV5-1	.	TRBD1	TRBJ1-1	TGCGCCAGCAGCTTGGTGCCAGGGGGCACTGAAGCTTTCTTT	CASSLVPGGTEAFF
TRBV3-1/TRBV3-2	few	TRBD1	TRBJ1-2	TGTGCCAGCAGCCAGAGAGATGGACAGGGGGATGGCTACACCTTC	CASSQRDGQGDGYTF
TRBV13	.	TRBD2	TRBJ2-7	TGTGCCAGCAGCTCACCAACTTATAGCGGGGGGGCCCTCGAGCAGTACTTC	CASSSPTYSGGALEQYF
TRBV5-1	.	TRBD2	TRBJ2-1	TGCGCCAGCACTGAGACTAGCGGGAGTTTCTATGAGCAGTTCTTC	CASTETSGSFYEQFF
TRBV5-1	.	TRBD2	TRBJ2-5	TGCGCCAGCAGCTTGGCGATTAGCGGGGGGCTCCAAGAGACCCAGTACTTC	CASSLAISGGLQETQYF
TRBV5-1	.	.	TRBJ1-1	TGCGCCAGCAGCTTGACGGGCAGGGCGGACACTGAAGCTTTCTTT	CASSLTGRADTEAFF
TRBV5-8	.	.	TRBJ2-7	TGTGCCAGCAGCTTGGTTGTGACAGTCGGCTACGAGCAGTACTTC	CASSLVVTVGYEQYF
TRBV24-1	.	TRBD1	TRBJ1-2	TGTGCCACCAGTGGAGACGGACAGGGGGAGGGATACTATGGCTACACCTTC	CATSGDGQGEGYYGYTF
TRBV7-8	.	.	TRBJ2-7	TGTGCCAGCAGCTTAGAGGTTAGCCCCACCGTTAACTACGAGCAGTACTTC	CASSLEVSPTVNYEQYF
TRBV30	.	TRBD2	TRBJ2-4	TGTGCCTGGAGGCCCGTCCTCGAGGGAGGGCGGCGAGAGGCCAAAAACATTCAGTACTTC	CAWRPVLEGGRREAKNIQYF
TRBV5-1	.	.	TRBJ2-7	TGCGCCAGCAGCCCCACTGGGGCTTACTACGAGCAGTACTTC	CASSPTGAYYEQYF
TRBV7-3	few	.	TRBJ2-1	TGTGCCAGCAGCTTAACACAGATCAATGAGCAGTTCTTC	CASSLTQINEQFF
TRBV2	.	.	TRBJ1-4	TGTGCCAGCAGTGTCGGAGGTCTGGATGAAAAACTGTTTTTT	CASSVGGLDEKLFF
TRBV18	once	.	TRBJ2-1	TGTGCCAGCTCATCCTCTAGGTCTAAGCAGTTCTTC	CASSSSRSKQFF
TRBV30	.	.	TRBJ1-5	TGTGCCTGGAGTGTAGGCGGAAATCAGCCCCAGCATTTT	CAWSVGGNQPQHF
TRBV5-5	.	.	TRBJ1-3	TGTGCCAGCACCGAGGACGGGAGCTCTGGAAACACCATATATTTT	CASTEDGSSGNTIYF
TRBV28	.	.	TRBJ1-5	TGTGCCAGCAGTTTATGGGACAGTAGCAATCAGCCCCAGCATTTT	CASSLWDSSNQPQHF
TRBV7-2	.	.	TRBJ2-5	TGTGCCAGCAGCTTAGGGTTTCAGGGGGAGACCCAGTACTTC	CASSLGFQGETQYF
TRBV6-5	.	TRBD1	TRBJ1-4	TGTGCCAGCAGGAAGGACAGGGGGACGGCAAAACTGTTTTTT	CASRKDRGTAKLFF
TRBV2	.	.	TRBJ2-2	TGTGCCAGCAGCTCAGTAGCCTTCGGGGAGCTGTTTTTT	CASSSVAFGELFF
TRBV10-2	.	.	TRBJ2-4	TGCGCCAGCAGCGACACCGACCCCGGGGAGGCCAAAAACATTCAGTACTTC	CASSDTDPGEAKNIQYF
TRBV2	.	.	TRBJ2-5	TGTGCCAGCAGTGTGCGTTTAGGCGGAGAGACCCAGTACTTC	CASSVRLGGETQYF
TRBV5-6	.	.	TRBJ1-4	TGTGCCAGCAGCTCTTCAGGCTCAACTAATGAAAAACTGTTTTTT	CASSSSGSTNEKLFF